What follows are 2 T cell receptor beta chains derived from one specimen sequenced in a study of T cell repertoires in ileal Crohn's disease (dated by TCRdb to the late 2010s). The sample's time point, from its label and the paper: neoterminal ileum biopsy at postoperative endoscopy, about 6 months after surgery. The library was produced with the immunoSEQ multiplex PCR assay. Drawn from immuneACCESS, this table holds only the in-frame rearrangements with V and J called that TCRdb kept. Clones are partly lost; checked studies trace under half to an unresolved V gene and leave the rest unexplained. The table for this sample lists about 10,000 clones; roughly 80% of them were counted only once. The ten largest clones capture roughly 16% of the sample. Sequencing used ileal tissue. All receptors derive from an adult with Crohn's disease.

The rearrangement links TRBV27 to TRBJ2-7, with 8 bases fitting TRBD2. With 1 base clipped from V and 0 bases from J, the junction kept 8 bases outside the gene matches. CDR3 size: 17 residues. Germline-derived CDR1 and CDR2 are MNHEY and SMNVEV (reference sequence). CDR3 protein: CASSLWGSGTVSYEQYF. The CDR3, as DNA: TGTGCCAGCAGTTTATGGGGTAGCGGGACGGTCTCCTACGAGCAGTACTTC.

This chain connects TRBV11-2 to TRBJ2-5; 11 nucleotides agree with TRBD2. The CDR3 has 14 amino acids. Germline loops: CDR1 SGHAT, CDR2 FQNNGV. Trimming took 1 base from V and 5 from J; bases not matched to a gene: 0. Here the CDR3 DNA reads TGTGCCAGCAGCTTAGGACTAGCGGGGGAGACCCAGTACTTC. Translating gives CASSLGLAGETQYF. Supplemented by reference TRBV11-2 and TRBJ2-5, the full variable domain reads EAGVAQSPRYKIIEKRQSVAFWCNPISGHATLYWYQQILGQGPKLLIQFQNNGVVDDSQLPKDRFSAERLKGVDSTLKIQPAKLEDSAVYLCASSLGLAGETQYFGPGTRLLVL.